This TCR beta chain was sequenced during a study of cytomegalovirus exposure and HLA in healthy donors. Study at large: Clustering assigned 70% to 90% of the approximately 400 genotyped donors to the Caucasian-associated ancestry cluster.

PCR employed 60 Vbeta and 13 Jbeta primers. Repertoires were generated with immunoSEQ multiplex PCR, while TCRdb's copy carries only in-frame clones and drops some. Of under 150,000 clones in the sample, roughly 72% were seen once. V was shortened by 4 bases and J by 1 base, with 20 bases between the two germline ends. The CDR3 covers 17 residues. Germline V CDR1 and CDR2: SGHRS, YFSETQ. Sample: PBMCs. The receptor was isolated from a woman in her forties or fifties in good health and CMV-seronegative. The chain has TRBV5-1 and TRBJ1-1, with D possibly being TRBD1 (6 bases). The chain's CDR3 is CASSVEGGVFRNTEAFF. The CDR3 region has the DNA TGCGCCAGCAGCGTCGAAGGGGGGGTATTTAGGAACACTGAAGCTTTCTTT.